Here is one T cell receptor (beta chain) with its context. Its cognate antigen is unknown. A much larger clone is a single base away; this may be a read error. Unique molecular identifiers tagged individual cDNA molecules. Via MiXCR, TCRdb re-called the 5' RACE reads, giving one row per CDR3 protein. The sample records 35,000 to 40,000 distinct CDR3 sequences, about 5% being singletons. This sample stems from a study of early T cells in non-severe SARS-CoV-2 infection. Study summary: Chains from this unsorted whole-blood bulk RNA could not be paired. Findings and limits, study-wide: The VDJdb matching leaned toward anti-spike CD8 responses and overlooked private and CD4 specificities.

The germline CDR1 and CDR2 sequences are SGHVS and FNYEAQ. This CDR3 is 13 amino acids long. Trimming took 2 bases from V and 5 from J, leaving 8 bases between them. The V and J genes are TRBV7-6 and TRBJ2-3, with a possible D match to TRBD2 (5 bases). This clonotype was obtained from an adult who was a healthcare worker with PCR-confirmed SARS-CoV-2 infection or an uninfected control (not recorded which). The sample was whole blood. In DNA, the CDR3 is TGTGCCAGCAGCTTACGGGGTGGAGATACGCAGTATTTT. Translating it yields CASSLRGGDTQYF.